The 10 T cell receptor beta chains below were found in one sample sequenced in a study of radiotherapy plus CTLA-4 blockade in lung cancer. Repertoires were generated with immunoSEQ multiplex PCR, while TCRdb's copy carries only in-frame clones and drops some. The data contain roughly 75,000 clones, about four fifths of them singletons. The source material was peripheral blood, sampled from a patient treated with radiotherapy plus ipilimumab. The receptors come from a human donor with non-small cell lung cancer who had stable disease on radiotherapy plus ipilimumab.

This clone was seen only once. V gene TRBV11-2 combines with J gene TRBJ2-7; D remains unclear. Trimming pared 2 bases from V and 1 base from J, leaving 9 bases between. There are 14 residues in the CDR3. The germline V gene encodes CDR1 SGHAT and CDR2 FQNNGV. The CDR3 loop reads CASSLTSQSYEQYF. CDR3 sequence (DNA): TGTGCCAGCAGCTTAACCTCACAGTCCTACGAGCAGTACTTC. The full variable domain, in which reference TRBV11-2 and TRBJ2-7 provide the parts outside the CDR3, is EAGVAQSPRYKIIEKRQSVAFWCNPISGHATLYWYQQILGQGPKLLIQFQNNGVVDDSQLPKDRFSAERLKGVDSTLKIQPAKLEDSAVYLCASSLTSQSYEQYFGPGTRLTVT.

CDR3 region: CASSERTSGHEQYF. Written as DNA, the CDR3 is TGTGCCAGCAGTGAACGGACTAGCGGCCACGAGCAGTACTTC. This chain joins TRBV25-1 and TRBJ2-7; 10 bases map to TRBD2. Germline V CDR1 and CDR2: MGHDK, SYGVNS. The V gene end was trimmed by 2 bases and the J gene end by 5 bases; junction bases not matched to a gene: 3. The CDR3 runs 14 residues.

V is TRBV14 and J is TRBJ1-2, with 8 bases that match TRBD1. V dropped 1 base and J dropped 4; count of bases not matched to a gene: 8. This CDR3 region has 16 residues. In germline, CDR1 is SGHDN, CDR2 FVKESK. The CDR3 DNA reads TGTGCCAGCAGCCAAGCCGGGACAGGAGAGATCTATGGCTACACCTTC. Translating gives CASSQAGTGEIYGYTF.

The chain is built from TRBV14 and TRBJ2-3; D possibly corresponds to TRBD2 (6 bases). CDR1 and CDR2 from the germline V gene are SGHDN and FVKESK. Deletions cut 0 bases from V and 2 bases from J, with 15 bases between. CDR3 length equals 17 residues. The CDR3 coding sequence is TGTGCCAGCAGCCAAGAAGTACTAGCCATCGTCACAGATACGCAGTATTTT. This sequence encodes CASSQEVLAIVTDTQYF.

V usage is TRBV7-3 and J usage is TRBJ2-3; D is possibly TRBD2 (5 bases). This CDR3 has 15 amino acids. Trimming removed 5 bases at V and 0 bases at J, with 12 bases between. Germline V lookup: CDR1 SGHTA, CDR2 FQGTGA. The CDR3 protein is CASSVGSSSTDTQYF. The DNA of the CDR3 is TGTGCCAGCAGCGTAGGGAGTTCTAGCACAGATACGCAGTATTTT. Complete variable domain (other parts from reference TRBV7-3 and TRBJ2-3): GAGVSQTPSNKVTEKGKYVELRCDPISGHTALYWYRQSLGQGPEFLIYFQGTGAADDSGLPNDRFFAVRPEGSVSTLKIQRTERGDSAVYLCASSVGSSSTDTQYFGPGTRLTVL.

This chain uses TRBV6-4 with TRBJ2-3; 7 nucleotides align to TRBD1. The CDR3 totals 14 residues. CDR1 is MRHNA, CDR2 SNTAGT, per germline. V trimming: 0 bases; J trimming: 3 bases; junction bases outside the gene matches: 0. The CDR3 loop reads CASSDSTGTDTQYF. The CDR3 DNA reads as TGTGCCAGCAGTGACTCGACAGGGACAGATACGCAGTATTTT.

This chain connects TRBV18 to TRBJ1-3, with D possibly matching TRBD1 (5 bases). CDR1 KGHSH and CDR2 LQKENI come from the germline V gene. The CDR3 loop spans 18 amino acids. Trimming shortened V by 0 bases and J by 0 bases, and 15 bases separated the two germline ends. CDR3 DNA: TGTGCCAGCTCACCACCGTCAGGGCGGACATCCTCTGGAAACACCATATATTTT. Its translation: CASSPPSGRTSSGNTIYF.

The chain is built from TRBV25-1 and TRBJ2-2, with TRBD2 identical over 10 bases. The CDR3 spans 17 residues. In germline, CDR1 is MGHDK, CDR2 SYGVNS. The ends lost 4 bases at V and 9 bases at J; junction bases unmatched: 14. This chain's CDR3 is CASSGTPGTSVGRELFF. In nucleotides, the CDR3 is TGTGCCAGCAGTGGAACGCCTGGGACTAGCGTGGGCCGGGAGCTGTTTTTT. The entire variable domain, with the rest obtained from reference TRBV25-1 and TRBJ2-2, is as follows: EADIYQTPRYLVIGTGKKITLECSQTMGHDKMYWYQQDPGMELHLIHYSYGVNSTEKGDLSSESTVSRIRTEHFPLTLESARPSHTSQYLCASSGTPGTSVGRELFFGEGSRLTVL.

V is TRBV7-3 and J is TRBJ2-5; D may be TRBD1 or TRBD2 (5 bases each). The germline gives CDR1 SGHTA, CDR2 FQGTGA. The CDR3 runs to 12 residues. The ends were cut back, 6 bases at V and 11 bases at J, with 16 bases in the middle. The chain's CDR3 is CASSSTMGEQYF. CDR3 coding DNA: TGTGCCAGCAGTTCCACCATGGGGGAGCAGTACTTC.

The V gene is TRBV5-1, the J gene TRBJ2-5; the match to TRBD2 covers 15 bases. Looked up from germline, CDR1 is SGHRS and CDR2 is YFSETQ. V gave up 3 bases and J gave up 5 bases; unmatched junction bases: 14. CDR3 length equals 19 residues. The CDR3 region is CASSSQKTGTSGRRETQYF. The CDR3 nucleotides read TGCGCCAGCAGCTCACAAAAAACCGGGACTAGCGGGAGGCGGGAGACCCAGTACTTC. The whole variable domain, filled in from reference TRBV5-1 and TRBJ2-5, reads KAGVTQTPRYLIKTRGQQVTLSCSPISGHRSVSWYQQTPGQGLQFLFEYFSETQRNKGNFPGRFSGRQFSNSRSEMNVSTLELGDSALYLCASSSQKTGTSGRRETQYFGPGTRLLVL.